This paragraph reports one T cell receptor (beta chain). Its antigen is currently unknown. Trimming stripped 3 bases from V and 2 bases from J, with 8 bases between. Germline V gene sequence: CDR1 SGHTA, CDR2 FQGNSA. CDR3 length equals 15 residues. The data derive from a study of Ad26.COV2.S vaccination and SARS-CoV-2 variants. Overall study results and limits: Among vaccine recipients, spike-specific TCR breadth exceeded that of placebo recipients. Placebo recipients and vaccine recipients were similar in non-spike TCR breadth. Spike-specific CD8+ and CD4+ T cell responses reportedly showed substantial breadth after vaccination.

Profiling relied on immunoSEQ multiplex PCR, and the TCRdb table lists in-frame clones only, not all of them. Here the sample spans 350,000 to 450,000 clones, about 92% being singletons. The rearrangement joins TRBV7-2 to TRBJ2-6; maybe TRBD1 (6 bases). The source was peripheral blood, collected after recovery from COVID-19. This TCR came from a human donor who had recovered from COVID-19. The CDR3 sequence: CASSFPGAGANVLTF. The CDR3 coding sequence is TGTGCCAGCAGCTTCCCAGGGGCTGGGGCCAACGTCCTGACTTTC.